This T cell receptor beta chain was observed in a study of CD8 T cells in Susac syndrome. With random hexamers, reverse transcription was performed on about 0.45 to 1 ug of RNA. Across 54 Vbeta and 13 Jbeta, TCR beta CDR3 was amplified with immunoSEQ multiplex PCR. From the immunoSEQ multiplex PCR reads, TCRdb called clonotypes with MiXCR, one entry per CDR3 protein. The data show 150,000 to 200,000 distinct CDR3 sequences, around 94% seen once. CD8+ and CD4+ T cells from blood underwent TCR beta sequencing, which was carried out in a high-throughput format. Germline V gives CDR1 LGHDT, CDR2 YNNKEL (reference sequence). The CDR3 covers 13 residues. V was cut by 4 bases and J by 7 bases, with 8 bases left in between.

The chain carries TRBV3-1 and TRBJ1-6; TRBD1 is a possible D gene (5 bases). Material: CD4+ T cells from PBMCs. The TCR was taken from a human donor in good health. This CDR3 is CASSLTENSPLHF. In nucleotides, the CDR3 is TGTGCCAGCAGCCTGACAGAGAATTCACCCCTCCACTTT.